This T cell receptor beta chain was recovered during a study of cytomegalovirus exposure and HLA in healthy donors. Germline CDR1 is SGHTA and CDR2 is FQGNSA. The CDR3 covers 13 residues. V lost 5 bases to trimming and J lost 5 bases; unmatched junction nucleotides: 5. Each donor was healthy, and each was a bone marrow donor. 60 Vbeta and 13 Jbeta primers were used in PCR. Assay: immunoSEQ multiplex PCR; the TCRdb copy retains only in-frame clones and omits some. The sample shows some 150,000 clones, over 65% of them seen only once. V gene TRBV7-2 combines with J gene TRBJ2-7, with TRBD1 identical over 8 bases. The sequence came from a female donor in good health and CMV-seronegative. Sequencing was performed on PBMCs. CDR3 residues: CASSRDRTDEQYF. The CDR3 nucleotides read TGTGCCAGCAGCCGGGACAGGACCGACGAGCAGTACTTC.